The 23 T cell receptor beta chains reported below all come from one sample, sequenced in a study of control samples from healthy donors and cancer patients. Data came from immunoSEQ multiplex PCR; TCRdb stores just in-frame clones and leaves some out. The sample includes 75,000 to 100,000 clones, around 88% of them seen just once. Sequenced: blood. The origin of the receptors is a man younger than 40 in good health.

CDR3 in DNA: TGTGCCAGCAGCTCCATCACAGGGAAGGATGAGCAGTTCTTC. This encodes CASSSITGKDEQFF. V gene TRBV7-3 combines with J gene TRBJ2-1; D perhaps matches TRBD1 (6 bases). Trimming took off 4 bases at V and 8 bases at J, with 15 bases between the two ends. CDR1 and CDR2 (germline): SGHTA, FQGTGA. This CDR3 contains 14 residues.

The V and J genes are TRBV30 and TRBJ2-7; D is perhaps TRBD2 (6 bases). Trimming cost V 4 bases and J 4 bases, with 14 bases left between them. CDR1 and CDR2 from the germline V gene are GTSNPN and SVGIG (reference sequence). The CDR3 is 13 residues long. Here the CDR3 DNA reads TGTGCCTGGACTCGGGACTCGTCGTACGAGCAGTACTTC. It encodes CAWTRDSSYEQYF.

The chain combines TRBV18 with TRBJ2-2; D remains ambiguous. The germline V gene encodes CDR1 KGHSH and CDR2 LQKENI. V was trimmed by 6 bases and J by 4 bases, leaving 9 bases between them. The CDR3 is made up of 13 amino acids. As DNA, the CDR3 is TGTGCCAGCTCGGGCCCGGGCACCGGGGAGCTGTTTTTT. This codes for CASSGPGTGELFF.

The chain employs TRBV11-3 and TRBJ2-1; D gene ambiguous. The germline CDR1 and CDR2 sequences are SGHNT and YENEEA. The V end was cut by 5 bases, the J end by 13 bases, with 18 bases between. The CDR3 contains 13 residues. In DNA form, the CDR3 reads TGTGCCAGCAGCCTCCTCGGAACCCGCAGACAGTTCTTC. Translated, it gives CASSLLGTRRQFF.

The V gene is TRBV9, the J gene TRBJ2-5, with 7 nucleotides matching TRBD1. Trimming cost V 0 bases and J 1 base; bases outside gene matches: 9. Germline CDR1 reads SGDLS; CDR2 reads YYNGEE. The CDR3 sequence is 17 residues long. The DNA for the CDR3 is TGTGCCAGCAGCGTAGAAGAGGGGGCAGGGGCCCAAGAGACCCAGTACTTC. It translates to CASSVEEGAGAQETQYF. Together with reference TRBV9 and TRBJ2-5, the CDR3 gives the full variable domain: DSGVTQTPKHLITATGQRVTLRCSPRSGDLSVYWYQQSLDQGLQFLIQYYNGEERAKGNILERFSAQQFPDLHSELNLSSLELGDSALYFCASSVEEGAGAQETQYFGPGTRLLVL.

The chain combines TRBV19 with TRBJ1-6; 8 bases match TRBD1. Germline V CDR1 and CDR2: LNHDA, SQIVND (reference sequence). The V gene end was trimmed by 4 bases and the J gene end by 14 bases; junction bases not matched to a gene: 16. The CDR3 consists of 16 residues. The CDR3 loop is CASSTPRDRQSDALHF. In nucleotides, the CDR3 is TGTGCCAGTAGTACGCCCCGGGACAGGCAATCGGACGCCCTCCACTTT.

The gene calls are TRBV3-1 (or the pseudogene TRBV3-2) and TRBJ2-3; D remains unclear. Trimming pared 0 bases from V and 4 bases from J, leaving 11 bases between. Germline V gene sequence: CDR1 LGHDT, CDR2 YNNKEL (reference sequence). This CDR3 comprises 15 residues. CDR3 DNA: TGTGCCAGCAGCCAAGATGGTAGCAATGCAGATACGCAGTATTTT. Protein product: CASSQDGSNADTQYF.

The chain is built from TRBV14 and TRBJ1-4; D remains unclear. The V end was cut by 4 bases, the J end by 1 base, with 13 bases between. CDR1 SGHDN and CDR2 FVKESK come from the germline V gene. The CDR3 has 16 amino acids. CDR3 amino acids: CASSPLRTRTNEKLFF. The CDR3 bases are TGTGCCAGCAGCCCTTTAAGGACTCGAACTAATGAAAAACTGTTTTTT. The full variable domain, in which reference TRBV14 and TRBJ1-4 provide the parts outside the CDR3, is EAGVTQFPSHSVIEKGQTVTLRCDPISGHDNLYWYRRVMGKEIKFLLHFVKESKQDESGMPNNRFLAERTGGTYSTLKVQPAELEDSGVYFCASSPLRTRTNEKLFFGSGTQLSVL.

This clone has just a few counts. V gene TRBV10-2 combines with J gene TRBJ2-1; no definite D call. V shed 5 bases and J shed 7 bases, with 15 bases lying between them. CDR3 length: 14 amino acids. Per germline, CDR1 WSHSY and CDR2 SAAADI. CDR3 residues: CASSLESRLNEQFF. DNA for the CDR3: TGCGCCAGCAGTCTAGAGTCCCGGTTGAATGAGCAGTTCTTC.

The V and J genes are TRBV27 and TRBJ2-1; 13 positions match TRBD2. The CDR3 spans 18 residues. CDR1 and CDR2 (germline): MNHEY, SMNVEV (reference sequence). After removal of 4 bases from V and 5 bases from J, the junction contained 11 bases not matched to a gene. The CDR3 DNA is TGTGCCAGCAGTTCCTCACGGACTAGCGGGAGTGGGGACAATGAGCAGTTCTTC. This codes for CASSSSRTSGSGDNEQFF.

The chain is built from TRBV15 and TRBJ1-2; 8 bases line up with TRBD1. Germline assignment: CDR1 LNHNV and CDR2 YYDKDF (reference sequence). This CDR3 contains 20 residues. The V gene end was trimmed by 1 base and the J gene end by 5 bases; junction bases not matched to a gene: 21. The CDR3 nucleotides read TGTGCCACCAGCAGAGCCCGAATCAGACCTCCAGGGGGCGACTCATATGGCTACACCTTC. It codes for CATSRARIRPPGGDSYGYTF. Full variable domain (missing parts from reference TRBV15 and TRBJ1-2): DAMVIQNPRYQVTQFGKPVTLSCSQTLNHNVMYWYQQKSSQAPKLLFHYYDKDFNNEADTPDNFQSRRPNTSFCFLDIRSPGLGDTAMYLCATSRARIRPPGGDSYGYTFGSGTRLTVV.

The CDR3 reads CASSLSASGRLSGELFF. For the CDR3, the DNA is TGTGCCAGCAGCTTATCGGCTAGCGGGAGGTTAAGCGGGGAGCTGTTTTTT. The chain recombines TRBV7-3 with TRBJ2-2; 11 nucleotides agree with TRBD2. There are 17 residues in the CDR3. Germline assignment: CDR1 SGHTA and CDR2 FQGTGA. J gave up 7 bases and V 2 bases, and 9 bases lay outside the gene matches.

The chain recombines TRBV24-1 with TRBJ1-1; possibly TRBD1 for D (6 bases). The V end lost 4 bases, the J end lost 1 base, and 9 bases lay between the germline ends. This CDR3 contains 14 residues. Germline V gene lookup returns CDR1 KGHDR and CDR2 SFDVKD. Written as DNA, the CDR3 is TGTGCCACCAGTGAGACAGGTACGAACACTGAAGCTTTCTTT. It translates to CATSETGTNTEAFF.

A few counts support this clone. The V and J genes are TRBV10-1 and TRBJ1-3; 8 bases are shared with TRBD1. Germline values: CDR1 WNHNN, CDR2 SYGVQD (reference sequence). This CDR3 is 13 amino acids long. The ends lost 8 bases at V and 3 bases at J; junction bases unmatched: 3. The CDR3 spells CASQGASGNTIYF. The CDR3 DNA sequence: TGCGCCAGCCAGGGGGCAAGTGGAAACACCATATATTTT.

The DNA of the CDR3 is TGTGCCAGTAGAAAACCGGGACAGGGTCACTATGGCTACACCTTC. Residues: CASRKPGQGHYGYTF. V and J are TRBV19 and TRBJ1-2, with 9 bases aligning to TRBD1. The CDR3 consists of 15 residues. Germline CDR1 is LNHDA and CDR2 is SQIVND (reference sequence). The V gene end was trimmed by 6 bases and the J gene end by 3 bases; junction bases not matched to a gene: 8.

CDR3 loop: CSASRLAPYNEQFF. The CDR3 region has the DNA TGCAGTGCTAGTCGGCTAGCTCCGTACAATGAGCAGTTCTTC. The chain recombines TRBV20-1 with TRBJ2-1, with D possibly being TRBD2 (5 bases). The CDR3 is made up of 14 amino acids. The V end was cut by 3 bases, the J end by 4 bases, with 13 bases between. Germline CDR1 is DFQATT and CDR2 is SNEGSKA (reference sequence).

This clone has only a few counts. The chain uses TRBV19 and TRBJ1-5, with unresolved D. This CDR3 is built from 15 residues. V was shortened by 1 base and J by 3 bases, with 10 bases between the two germline ends. Germline-derived CDR1 and CDR2 are LNHDA and SQIVND (reference sequence). The CDR3 is CASSIVEGNNQPQHF. The DNA of the CDR3 is TGTGCCAGTAGTATAGTAGAGGGTAACAATCAGCCCCAGCATTTT.

This clone was detected only once. J is TRBJ1-1 and V is TRBV29-1; perhaps TRBD1 as D (5 bases). Germline-derived CDR1 and CDR2 are SQVTM and ANQGSEA. Between the trimmed V and J ends, which lost 7 bases and 0 bases, there was a span of 15 bases. CDR3 size: 14 residues. In DNA form, the CDR3 reads TGCAGCGGAAGCCAGACAGCACTGAACACTGAAGCTTTCTTT. It specifies CSGSQTALNTEAFF.

The chain couples TRBV18 to TRBJ2-2; the match to TRBD1 covers 7 bases. The CDR3 spans 15 residues. Trimming removed 3 bases from V and 2 bases from J; junction bases left unmatched: 3. Germline CDR1 and CDR2: KGHSH and LQKENI. CDR3 nucleotides: TGTGCCAGCTCACCTGGACAGGCAAACACCGGGGAGCTGTTTTTT. Translated: CASSPGQANTGELFF.

J is TRBJ2-5 and V is TRBV5-8; D perhaps matches TRBD1 (5 bases). CDR3 length: 14 amino acids. V gave up 1 base and J gave up 2 bases, with 9 bases separating them. Germline values: CDR1 SGHTS, CDR2 YDEGEE. The chain's CDR3 is CASSLYQGQETQYF. Written as DNA, the CDR3 is TGTGCCAGCAGCTTGTATCAGGGTCAAGAGACCCAGTACTTC.

The chain has TRBV5-5 and TRBJ1-2; TRBD1 matches 8 bases. J was trimmed by 4 bases and V by 4 bases; bases with no gene match: 12. In germline, CDR1 is SGHKS, CDR2 YYEKEE (reference sequence). The CDR3 spans 16 residues. The CDR3 region has the DNA TGTGCCAGCAGCAAGGACAGGGCGACATACGTCTATGGCTACACCTTC. Translated, it gives CASSKDRATYVYGYTF.

The chain carries TRBV7-2 and TRBJ2-4; possibly TRBD2 for D (6 bases). The CDR3 contains 17 residues. V was cut by 5 bases and J by 2 bases, with 19 bases left in between. Germline V gene lookup returns CDR1 SGHTA and CDR2 FQGNSA. The CDR3 region is CASSPKWGVGPKNIQYF. In nucleotides, the CDR3 is TGTGCCAGCAGCCCAAAATGGGGGGTTGGGCCCAAAAACATTCAGTACTTC.

This chain connects TRBV3-1 (or the pseudogene TRBV3-2) to TRBJ2-7, with 7 bases identical to TRBD2. Looked up from germline, CDR1 is LGHDT and CDR2 is YNNKEL (reference sequence). Losses at the gene ends were 1 base for V and 0 bases for J; bases not matched to a gene: 9. This CDR3 has 17 residues. CDR3 in DNA: TGTGCCAGCAGCCAAGCGTGGGAGGGCCAGAGCTCCTACGAGCAGTACTTC. Translating gives CASSQAWEGQSSYEQYF.